This record covers a single T cell receptor beta chain. The source of the sample is a study of blood T cell repertoires in COVID-19. On the study more broadly: Sites in the United States, Italy and Spain provided acute and convalescent COVID-19 samples.

The CDR3 runs to 17 residues. Using immunoSEQ multiplex PCR, the repertoire was profiled, and TCRdb retains in-frame clones only, with some absent. The sample holds over 130,000 clones, more than 75% seen once. The receptor was derived from a woman of 80 years or more with acute or convalescent COVID-19. Sequenced input: peripheral blood. This chain uses TRBV12-2 with TRBJ1-5; TRBD1 is the table's D call, not checked against the DNA. TRBV12-2 is an annotated pseudogene. CDR3 in DNA: TGTGCAAGTCGCGAAGGGGCTGGACGTAAAATCAATCAGCCCCAGCATTTT. Its protein is CASREGAGRKINQPQHF.